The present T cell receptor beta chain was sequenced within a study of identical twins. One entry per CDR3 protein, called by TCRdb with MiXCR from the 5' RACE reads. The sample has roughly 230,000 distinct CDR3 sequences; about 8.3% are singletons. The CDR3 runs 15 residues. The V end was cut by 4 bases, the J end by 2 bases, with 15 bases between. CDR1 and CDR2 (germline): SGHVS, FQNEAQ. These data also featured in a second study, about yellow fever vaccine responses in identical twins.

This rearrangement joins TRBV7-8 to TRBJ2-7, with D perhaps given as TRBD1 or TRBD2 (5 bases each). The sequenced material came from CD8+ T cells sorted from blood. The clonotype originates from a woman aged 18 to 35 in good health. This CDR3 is CASSSPRDGAYEQYF. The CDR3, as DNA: TGTGCCAGCAGCTCTCCCCGGGACGGAGCCTACGAGCAGTACTTC.